Shown below are 21 T cell receptor beta chains from a single sample sequenced in a study of T cell responses to AZD1222 COVID-19 vaccine. Libraries were prepared by immunoSEQ multiplex PCR; TCRdb keeps only in-frame clonotypes and omits some of them. The sample comprises 90,000 to 150,000 clones, over 75% of which are singletons, and about 3.5% rests with the top ten. The source was peripheral blood, collected on day 0 of AZD1222 vaccination. Receptors originate from an adult in good health.

This clone was counted a single time. The rearrangement uses TRBV10-3 and TRBJ2-1; 7 nucleotides line up with TRBD1. Germline CDR1 is ENHRY and CDR2 is SYGVKD. This CDR3 has 13 amino acids. The junction had 6 bases not matched to a gene; V was cut back by 6 bases and J by 7 bases. The CDR3 region is CAISRQGRNEQFF. As DNA, the CDR3 is TGTGCCATCAGCCGACAGGGAAGGAATGAGCAGTTCTTC.

In its sample, this clone was seen once. J is TRBJ1-2 and V is TRBV7-3; 8 nucleotides line up with TRBD1. CDR3 length: 14 amino acids. J lost 5 bases, V lost 2 bases, and 4 bases had no gene match. Germline CDR1 is SGHTA and CDR2 is FQGTGA. This CDR3 reads CASSLDGQGYGYTF. The CDR3 DNA follows: TGTGCCAGCAGCTTAGATGGACAGGGATATGGCTACACCTTC.

This clone was counted only a few times. V gene TRBV19 combines with J gene TRBJ2-1, with TRBD1 matching over 7 bases. Losses at the gene ends were 3 bases for V and 5 bases for J; bases not matched to a gene: 1. This CDR3 is 13 amino acids long. Germline CDR1 reads LNHDA; CDR2 reads SQIVND (reference sequence). CDR3 nucleotides: TGTGCCAGTAGTATCGGGACAGACAATGAGCAGTTCTTC. Amino acid sequence: CASSIGTDNEQFF.

The rearrangement joins TRBV5-5 to TRBJ1-2, with D possibly TRBD1 on 6 matching bases. With 2 bases removed from V and 10 bases from J, the gap between germline ends came to 24 bases. The CDR3 is made up of 16 amino acids. Germline CDR1 and CDR2: SGHKS and YYEKEE (reference sequence). DNA for the CDR3: TGTGCCAGCAGCTTTCAGAAGGACAGACGACGAGGTACCTACACCTTC. This gives the protein CASSFQKDRRRGTYTF.

The gene calls are TRBV24-1 and TRBJ2-1; 9 positions match TRBD1. In germline, CDR1 is KGHDR, CDR2 SFDVKD. The V segment lost 5 bases and the J segment 6 bases; nucleotides outside the gene matches: 7. The CDR3 sequence is 15 residues long. CDR3 sequence reads: CATSGGTGRSNEQFF. The CDR3 DNA follows: TGTGCCACCAGTGGGGGGACAGGGAGGTCCAATGAGCAGTTCTTC.

The chain links TRBV4-3 to TRBJ2-7, with D perhaps matching TRBD1 (6 bases). The CDR3 has 17 amino acids. V lost 0 bases, J lost 3 bases, and 18 bases lay in between. In germline, CDR1 is LGHNA, CDR2 YSLEER. The CDR3 sequence: CASSQEAQTGQLYEQYF. The CDR3, as DNA: TGCGCCAGCAGCCAAGAAGCTCAAACTGGACAGCTCTACGAGCAGTACTTC.

V usage is TRBV14 and J usage is TRBJ2-7; 8 bases are shared with TRBD1. The CDR3 has 16 residues. Germline assignment: CDR1 SGHDN and CDR2 FVKESK. Unmatched junction bases numbered 11, after V lost 4 bases and J lost 3 bases. The CDR3 loop is CASSLGPGQGLYEQYF. The CDR3 DNA follows: TGTGCCAGCAGCCTCGGGCCAGGACAGGGTCTCTACGAGCAGTACTTC. The full variable domain, rest sourced from reference TRBV14 and TRBJ2-7, is EAGVTQFPSHSVIEKGQTVTLRCDPISGHDNLYWYRRVMGKEIKFLLHFVKESKQDESGMPNNRFLAERTGGTYSTLKVQPAELEDSGVYFCASSLGPGQGLYEQYFGPGTRLTVT.

The gene calls are TRBV11-1 and TRBJ2-1; unclear D gene. The germline V gene encodes CDR1 SGHAT and CDR2 FQDESV (reference sequence). The V gene lost 1 base and the J gene lost 6 bases, with 10 bases spanning the gap. The CDR3 spans 14 residues. The CDR3 sequence: CASSLGGAPNEQFF. The CDR3 DNA follows: TGTGCCAGCAGCTTAGGAGGAGCGCCCAATGAGCAGTTCTTC.

J is TRBJ1-5 and V is TRBV19; 8 bases align to TRBD1. The V segment lost 9 bases and the J segment 6 bases; nucleotides outside the gene matches: 10. The V gene's germline CDR1 is LNHDA and CDR2 SQIVND (reference sequence). This CDR3 is 14 amino acids long. CDR3 nucleotide sequence: TGTGCCAGACTGGACAGGGAAGGGGTTCAGCCCCAGCATTTT. This translates into CARLDREGVQPQHF.

The chain couples TRBV7-2 to TRBJ1-2; maybe TRBD1 (5 bases). V lost 1 base, J lost 3 bases, and 12 bases lay in between. The CDR3 is 15 amino acids. CDR1 is SGHTA, CDR2 FQGNSA, per germline. CDR3 in amino acids: CASSLVWEGDYGYTF. The CDR3 DNA follows: TGTGCCAGCAGCTTAGTTTGGGAAGGGGACTATGGCTACACCTTC.

This clone was detected many times. The chain recombines TRBV19 with TRBJ1-2, with D possibly being TRBD1 (5 bases). The germline V and J ends were trimmed by 5 bases and 5 bases, with 15 bases remaining between them. This CDR3 has 14 residues. Germline V gene data show CDR1 as LNHDA and CDR2 as SQIVND (reference sequence). This CDR3 is CASSFPGTGYGYTF. In DNA, the CDR3 is TGTGCCAGTAGTTTCCCCGGGACGGGATATGGCTACACCTTC.

J is TRBJ2-1 and V is TRBV6-5; a possible D gene is TRBD2 (6 bases). There are 14 residues in the CDR3. V lost 8 bases and J lost 7, with 18 bases in between. The V gene's germline CDR1 is MNHEY and CDR2 SVGAGI. The CDR3 nucleotides are TGTGCCAGCCTTTCCACCGGGACTCGGAATGAGCAGTTCTTC. Its translation is CASLSTGTRNEQFF.

J is TRBJ2-7 and V is TRBV6-6, with D uncertain. This CDR3 spans 15 amino acids. Trimming stripped 7 bases from V and 2 bases from J, with 18 bases between. CDR1 is MNHNY, CDR2 SVGAGI, per germline (reference sequence). CDR3 coding DNA: TGTGCCAGCACCCCGTTAGTCATATATCCCTACGAGCAGTACTTC. This sequence encodes CASTPLVIYPYEQYF.

This clone came up once. The chain links TRBV4-3 to TRBJ1-1; 7 nucleotides align to TRBD1. Germline V gene sequence: CDR1 LGHNA, CDR2 YSLEER. The CDR3 contains 16 residues. V gave up 0 bases and J gave up 1 base; unmatched junction bases: 5. Here the CDR3 reads CASSQDETGWNTEAFF. CDR3 in DNA: TGCGCCAGCAGCCAAGATGAGACAGGGTGGAACACTGAAGCTTTCTTT.

The chain joins TRBV9 to TRBJ1-2; D is unresolved. CDR1 is SGDLS, CDR2 YYNGEE, per germline. This CDR3 has 16 amino acids. V was trimmed by 4 bases and J by 8 bases, leaving 24 bases between them. The chain's CDR3 is CASSPPHSTGIRGYTF. The CDR3 coding sequence is TGTGCCAGCAGCCCACCCCATTCGACGGGGATACGGGGCTACACCTTC.

The J gene is TRBJ1-1, the V gene TRBV18; possibly TRBD1 for D (6 bases). This CDR3 spans 16 amino acids. The V end lost 3 bases, the J end lost 2 bases, and 16 bases lay between the germline ends. CDR1 and CDR2 from the germline V gene are KGHSH and LQKENI. CDR3 protein: CASSPLGGPTNTEAFF. In DNA, the CDR3 is TGTGCCAGCTCACCCCTCGGGGGGCCGACTAACACTGAAGCTTTCTTT.

The chain links TRBV19 to TRBJ1-4, with 7 bases that match TRBD1. This CDR3 comprises 13 residues. The ends lost 7 bases at V and 8 bases at J; junction bases unmatched: 7. The germline V gene encodes CDR1 LNHDA and CDR2 SQIVND (reference sequence). The CDR3 sequence: CASTRGLSEKLFF. The CDR3 DNA sequence: TGTGCCAGTACTAGGGGGCTTTCCGAAAAACTGTTTTTT.

V is TRBV3-1 (or the pseudogene TRBV3-2) and J is TRBJ1-4, with TRBD1 identical over 8 bases. Germline lookup yields CDR1 LGHDT and CDR2 YNNKEL (reference sequence). J was trimmed by 8 bases and V by 6 bases; bases with no gene match: 8. The CDR3 is 14 amino acids. CDR3 loop: CASRSDRVVEKLFF. DNA of the CDR3: TGTGCCAGCAGATCGGACAGGGTTGTGGAAAAACTGTTTTTT.

This clone appeared a few times. J is TRBJ1-2 and V is TRBV7-9, with D maybe TRBD1 (5 bases). The CDR3 consists of 15 residues. Trimming removed 5 bases at V and 4 bases at J, with 17 bases between. Per the germline V gene, CDR1 is SEHNR and CDR2 is FQNEAQ (reference sequence). DNA for the CDR3: TGTGCCAGCAGCCCGAGGGACTTCCAACCCTATGGCTACACCTTC. This translates into CASSPRDFQPYGYTF.

This chain joins TRBV5-6 and TRBJ2-1; D call uncertain. The CDR3 is 16 amino acids. V lost 0 bases and J lost 6, with 16 bases in between. Germline V gives CDR1 SGHDT, CDR2 YYEEEE. The CDR3 is CASSLVLPSISNEQFF. CDR3 sequence (DNA): TGTGCCAGCAGCTTGGTTTTACCTAGTATTAGCAATGAGCAGTTCTTC. The full variable domain, its missing parts supplied by reference TRBV5-6 and TRBJ2-1, is DAGVTQSPTHLIKTRGQQVTLRCSPKSGHDTVSWYQQALGQGPQFIFQYYEEEERQRGNFPDRFSGHQFPNYSSELNVNALLLGDSALYLCASSLVLPSISNEQFFGPGTRLTVL.

The chain uses TRBV5-1 and TRBJ1-4, with D tentatively TRBD1 (6 bases). The CDR3 totals 15 residues. Looked up from germline, CDR1 is SGHRS and CDR2 is YFSETQ. V was trimmed by 4 bases and J by 7 bases, leaving 17 bases between them. The CDR3 region has the DNA TGCGCCAGCAGCCCCTCAGGGGAGATGAGTGAAAAACTGTTTTTT. It yields the protein CASSPSGEMSEKLFF.